The subject of this entry is one TCR beta chain. This clone was seen a few times. Its antigen is still unknown. No per-base quality is available; no much larger clone lies one base away. TCR beta libraries were generated from genomic DNA with the immunoSEQ kit, following the manufacturer's recommendations. To prepare the libraries, a first multiplex PCR with proprietary primers was run, followed by a second PCR that added unique barcodes, and a bead cleanup was done after each round. Each sample batch included a kit-provided positive control reaction and a negative control reaction. The final libraries were assessed on an Agilent 4200 TapeStation D1000 ScreenTape, pooled by volume, and quantified by qPCR. Sequencing was performed on an Illumina NextSeq500 with a MidOutput 150-cycle cartridge, and 156 Read1 and 15 Index1 cycles were run with kit custom primers. The pooled library was loaded at around 0.93 pM with about 18% PhiX control spiked in. Turning to the authors' computational methods: The vendor-processed data were analyzed in R, and a clonotype was defined as all T cells that share the same CDR3 nucleotide sequence. In the clone abundance analyses, frequencies in each sample were normalized to that sample's 10,000 most abundant clones. Public T cell clones, averaging fewer than five per sample, were removed before analysis. ImmunoMap was used for dominant motif analysis with the PAM10 matrix, a gap penalty of 30, and a homology threshold of 0.3, and any motif reaching a cumulative frequency of at least 0.01 was considered dominant. The immuneACCESS repertoire file appears here via TCRdb, limited to in-frame rearrangements. These files lack a portion of the clones; in checked studies, under half of the deficit traces to unresolved V genes, and the cause of the others is not known. The DNA was the basis for D and trimming; V, J and clone size are from that table. For this sample the table gives over 15,000 clones, of which approximately 56% were detected only once. The leading ten clones occupy approximately 10% of the sample.

The time point label of this sample denotes: tumor resected at nephrectomy. Read against the paper, the sample's treatment or condition label means: treatment-naive control, cytoreductive nephrectomy. Control tumors were obtained from treatment-naive renal cell carcinoma patients in whom cytoreductive nephrectomy was performed without prior radiation. Every patient had renal cell carcinoma of clear cell pathology. The control tumors sequenced for TCR were resected between the early 2010s and the mid-2010s from over 9 males and several females whose median age was roughly 53 years (range roughly 35 to 82). Tumors were dissociated mechanically, digested with collagenase/hyaluronidase at 37 degrees C, processed in gentleMACS C tubes, and stored in liquid nitrogen. The QIAamp DNA Blood Mini Kit (Qiagen) was used to prepare genomic DNA for TCR sequencing. Samples were included in the analyses only if all quality control checks were passed.

Sequences SGHRS (CDR1) and YFSETQ (CDR2) are obtained from the germline V gene. Measured from the cysteine to the phenylalanine, the CDR3 is 13 residues long. Solely the CDR3 DNA is kept, with 39 bases framed from the first base. Cut back by 4 bases and 4 bases, the V and J ends lie 11 bases apart. The data derive from a study of radiation and T cells in renal cell carcinoma (dated by TCRdb to the early 2020s). Concerning the study at large: A total of 50 to 55 samples underwent TCR beta sequencing, made up of some 26 tumors and about 27 peripheral blood samples. Across all 53 samples, 4 million or so unique CDR3 nucleotide sequences encoding about 2.4 million unique CDR3 amino acid sequences were identified. The investigation overall reported the following: Higher TCR clonality was observed in irradiated tumors than in controls, with an average of about 50% of the repertoire accounted for by the top 100 clonotypes, compared with roughly 43% in nephrectomy-only tumors. The single-armed trial design could not address effects of radiation dose or scheduling on the TCR repertoire. Compared with control tumors, irradiated tumors had a greater number of dominant CDR3 motifs, and these motifs made up a bigger portion of the repertoire. Because only small tumor regions of roughly 1 g were available, intratumoral heterogeneity was not captured.

This sample comprised tumor tissue, obtained from a patient whose treatment was nephrectomy without radiotherapy. This clonotype was sampled from a man in his forties with renal cell carcinoma. The receptor chain draws on TRBV5-1 and TRBJ1-1, and possibly TRBD1, on 5 matching bases. The encoded CDR3 is CASSGTGGTEAFF. The DNA sequence is given as TGCGCCAGCAGCGGGACGGGGGGCACTGAAGCTTTCTTT.